This TCR beta chain was found in a study of blood T cells in healthy people across ages. Study-level findings and limits: Estimated diversity that came from one million T cells was considered an underestimate. Higher diversity, along with more naive CD4+ cells, distinguished long-lived donors from aged donors.

The use of a sample-barcoded 5' primer and a J-beta primer mix characterized a second PCR of roughly 6 to 11 cycles. TCRdb re-derived calls from the 5' RACE reads in MiXCR, one entry per CDR3 protein. This repertoire shows around 1.7 million distinct CDR3 sequences, about 28% found once; its top ten account for over 7%. In terms of origin and age, donors were healthy Caucasian individuals from Russia aged about 6 to 90. V gave up 2 bases and J gave up 4 bases, with 12 bases separating them. From germline, CDR1 is SGHRS and CDR2 YFSETQ. This CDR3 contains 14 residues. For this clonotype: No antigen is known for it.

V is TRBV5-1 and J is TRBJ1-1, with D possibly being TRBD1 (5 bases). Material: blood. This clonotype originated in a woman in her twenties or thirties in good health. CDR3 nucleotide sequence: TGCGCCAGCAGCTTCTGGGACCACGGCACTGAAGCTTTCTTT. Protein product: CASSFWDHGTEAFF.